This TCR beta chain was recovered during a study of blood T cell repertoires in COVID-19. In terms of age and location, participants ranged from roughly 18 to 95 years and lived in under 30 US areas. Allocation to cohorts depended on clinical history reported by the participants. This CDR3 has 15 residues. The germline V gene has CDR1 SGHTA and CDR2 FQGTGA. The germline V and J ends were trimmed by 5 bases and 6 bases, with 16 bases remaining between them. In the authors' workflow: Scientists estimated how many nucleated cells there were by amplifying reference gene primers. The data were produced by immunoSEQ multiplex PCR, yet TCRdb's version contains in-frame clones alone and is incomplete. Clone size and V and J calls were adopted from that table, with D and trimming inferred from the DNA. The top ten hold approximately 2% of the sample, which has approximately 200,000 clones, roughly 80% seen once.

The TCR sequence derives from a man in his sixties who had recovered from COVID-19. The sample comprised PBMCs or T cells enriched from blood (not recorded which). V gene TRBV7-3 combines with J gene TRBJ2-2; D is possibly TRBD1 (5 bases). The CDR3 DNA is TGTGCCAGCAGCCCGTGGGGCACAAACTCCGGGGAGCTGTTTTTT. Amino acid sequence: CASSPWGTNSGELFF. Looking up the rest from reference TRBV7-3 and TRBJ2-2 gives the full variable domain: GAGVSQTPSNKVTEKGKYVELRCDPISGHTALYWYRQSLGQGPEFLIYFQGTGAADDSGLPNDRFFAVRPEGSVSTLKIQRTERGDSAVYLCASSPWGTNSGELFFGEGSRLTVL.